One and the same sample provided the 21 T cell receptor beta chains below, sequenced in a study of blood T cell repertoires in COVID-19. Clones were read by immunoSEQ multiplex PCR, and TCRdb kept only the in-frame ones, dropping some. The sample yields around 230,000 clones, almost 85% seen once. Sequenced input: peripheral blood. These receptors came from a man aged 50-60 years with COVID-19, enrolled during active disease.

The rearrangement links TRBV7-2 to TRBJ2-1; 9 bases are a match to TRBD2. CDR1 and CDR2 from the germline V gene are SGHTA and FQGNSA. The ends lost 1 base at V and 6 bases at J; junction bases unmatched: 7. The CDR3 is 16 amino acids. Written as DNA, the CDR3 is TGTGCCAGCAGCTTAGGCGGCGGGGGGGTGTCCAATGAGCAGTTCTTC. Its translation: CASSLGGGGVSNEQFF.

V usage is TRBV5-1 and J usage is TRBJ2-3, with TRBD1 identical over 7 bases. Germline V CDR1 and CDR2: SGHRS, YFSETQ. This CDR3 comprises 14 residues. The ends lost 4 bases at V and 2 bases at J; junction bases unmatched: 4. CDR3 residues: CASSMGQITDTQYF. The CDR3 DNA is TGCGCCAGCAGCATGGGACAGATCACAGATACGCAGTATTTT. The variable domain in full, completed from reference TRBV5-1 and TRBJ2-3, reads KAGVTQTPRYLIKTRGQQVTLSCSPISGHRSVSWYQQTPGQGLQFLFEYFSETQRNKGNFPGRFSGRQFSNSRSEMNVSTLELGDSALYLCASSMGQITDTQYFGPGTRLTVL.

V usage is TRBV7-6 and J usage is TRBJ2-3; the match to TRBD2 covers 8 bases. Germline V gene lookup returns CDR1 SGHVS and CDR2 FNYEAQ. Trimming took 5 bases from V and 0 from J; bases not matched to a gene: 10. The CDR3 loop spans 17 amino acids. DNA for the CDR3: TGTGCCAGCAGCCTGGGGGTAGCGGGAACTAGCACAGATACGCAGTATTTT. Its translation is CASSLGVAGTSTDTQYF.

V gene TRBV12-3 or TRBV12-4 combines with J gene TRBJ2-1, with D tentatively TRBD1 (6 bases). The CDR3 is 11 residues long. The V end lost 6 bases, the J end lost 9 bases, and 9 bases lay between the germline ends. Here the CDR3 reads CASRKGVEQFF. The DNA of the CDR3 is TGTGCCAGCAGGAAGGGGGTTGAGCAGTTCTTC.

This clone is a singleton in its sample. CDR3 amino acids: CASSEQGYEQFF. The CDR3 DNA sequence: TGTGCCAGCAGTGAACAGGGTTATGAGCAGTTCTTC. V gene TRBV12-3 or TRBV12-4 combines with J gene TRBJ2-1, with D possibly TRBD1 on 6 matching bases. The CDR3 consists of 12 residues. Trimming took off 5 bases at V and 8 bases at J, with 10 bases between the two ends.

The chain couples TRBV10-3 to TRBJ1-4, with TRBD1 matching over 7 bases. CDR1 and CDR2 (germline): ENHRY, SYGVKD. The V and J ends lost 2 bases and 0 bases, in that order; junction bases with no gene match: 0. There are 15 residues in the CDR3. CDR3 DNA sequence: TGTGCCATCAGTGAGAGGGGGCCAACTAATGAAAAACTGTTTTTT. Translated: CAISERGPTNEKLFF.

The V gene is TRBV28, the J gene TRBJ2-7; 10 bases agree with TRBD1. The V segment lost 5 bases and the J segment 3 bases; nucleotides outside the gene matches: 4. The CDR3 length is 14 residues. Looked up from germline, CDR1 is MDHEN and CDR2 is SYDVKM. The chain's CDR3 is CASSRTGGVYEQYF. The CDR3 DNA sequence: TGTGCCAGCAGTAGGACAGGGGGTGTCTACGAGCAGTACTTC.

V is TRBV27 and J is TRBJ1-2; the match to TRBD1 covers 8 bases. The CDR3 extends over 16 amino acids. Germline CDR1 is MNHEY and CDR2 is SMNVEV (reference sequence). Germline trimming cut 4 bases from V and 3 bases from J; bases unmatched to any gene: 10. This CDR3 is CASSSTDRGFYYGYTF. The CDR3 nucleotides read TGTGCCAGCAGTTCGACCGACAGGGGCTTTTACTATGGCTACACCTTC.

The chain joins TRBV16 to TRBJ1-1; D gene ambiguous. V lost 7 bases and J 7 bases, leaving 16 bases between the germline ends. The CDR3 runs to 13 residues. Germline V gives CDR1 KGHSY, CDR2 FQNENV. The CDR3 nucleotides read TGTGCCAGCAACCAGTGGGGAGCGGGTGAAGCTTTCTTT. Translating it yields CASNQWGAGEAFF.

This clone appeared a few times. The chain couples TRBV4-2 to TRBJ1-1, with D unclear. V lost 0 bases, J lost 5 bases, and 7 bases lay in between. CDR1 is LGHNA, CDR2 YNFKEQ, per germline. This CDR3 has 13 amino acids. CDR3 loop: CASSQDGGTEAFF. DNA of the CDR3: TGTGCCAGCAGCCAAGATGGCGGGACTGAAGCTTTCTTT.

Notes on this clone: This CDR3 fails to terminate in the conserved phenylalanine or tryptophan, so it likely reflects a read error. The DNA is left out, because the CDR3 cannot be placed on it with certainty; the CDR3 is given as TCRdb lists it. The rearrangement links TRBV12-3 or TRBV12-4 to TRBJ2-3; the D segment call TRBD1 is taken from the table without a DNA check. The CDR3 spans 9 residues, counting both ends. CDR3 region: CASSFGQHQ.

J is TRBJ1-2 and V is TRBV6-5; the match to TRBD1 covers 8 bases. The germline V gene has CDR1 MNHEY and CDR2 SVGAGI. CDR3 size: 16 residues. Losses at the gene ends were 0 bases for V and 1 base for J; bases not matched to a gene: 4. CDR3 sequence reads: CASSYSSGGRNYGYTF. The DNA for the CDR3 is TGTGCCAGCAGTTACTCTTCAGGGGGCCGTAACTATGGCTACACCTTC.

The chain recombines TRBV21-1 with TRBJ2-4; the tabulated D call, TRBD2, remains unverified against the DNA. TRBV21-1 is an annotated pseudogene. This CDR3 has 17 residues. The CDR3: CASSKAGGALAKNIQYF. The CDR3 nucleotides are TGTGCCAGCAGCAAAGCGGGAGGGGCCTTGGCCAAAAACATTCAGTACTTC.

The rearrangement uses TRBV25-1 and TRBJ2-5; 8 bases are a match to TRBD1. Germline CDR1 MGHDK, CDR2 SYGVNS. The CDR3 contains 15 residues. V was pared by 5 bases and J by 5 bases, with 10 bases of the junction left unmatched. The CDR3 sequence is CASSIGQGVLETQYF. The CDR3 bases are TGTGCCAGCAGTATAGGACAGGGTGTTTTGGAGACCCAGTACTTC.

This rearrangement joins TRBV9 to TRBJ2-3; TRBD2 aligns across 11 bases. The V and J ends lost 3 bases and 6 bases, in that order; junction bases with no gene match: 12. The CDR3 runs to 17 residues. CDR1 SGDLS and CDR2 YYNGEE come from the germline V gene. This CDR3 reads CASSAPTSGDVRDTQYF. CDR3 in DNA: TGTGCCAGCAGCGCACCGACTAGCGGGGATGTACGGGATACGCAGTATTTT.

V usage is TRBV24-1 and J usage is TRBJ1-5, with a possible D match to TRBD1 (5 bases). V lost 5 bases and J 9 bases, leaving 16 bases between the germline ends. The germline V gene encodes CDR1 KGHDR and CDR2 SFDVKD. This CDR3 has 14 residues. CDR3 residues: CATSGGGVYGPQHF. CDR3 in DNA: TGTGCCACCAGTGGCGGGGGAGTTTATGGGCCCCAGCATTTT.

This sequence joins TRBV18 and TRBJ1-6; TRBD1 might be the D (6 bases). Germline V CDR1 and CDR2: KGHSH, LQKENI. This CDR3 has 15 residues. The ends were cut back, 3 bases at V and 8 bases at J, with 14 bases in the middle. CDR3 DNA: TGTGCCAGCTCACCTAACAGGGACCGGGATTCACCCCTCCACTTT. It translates to CASSPNRDRDSPLHF.

This clone was seen only once. The chain links TRBV11-1 to TRBJ2-3; no clear D. Germline CDR1 is SGHAT and CDR2 is FQDESV (reference sequence). This CDR3 is 11 amino acids long. Trimming stripped 6 bases from V and 5 bases from J, with 6 bases between. The CDR3 DNA sequence: TGTGCCAGCAGACGCGAAGATACGCAGTATTTT. It is translated as CASRREDTQYF. Based on the CDR3 plus reference TRBV11-1 and TRBJ2-3, the full variable domain is EAEVAQSPRYKITEKSQAVAFWCDPISGHATLYWYRQILGQGPELLVQFQDESVVDDSQLPKDRFSAERLKGVDSTLKIQPAELGDSAMYLCASRREDTQYFGPGTRLTVL.

This chain links TRBV10-3 with TRBJ2-2; 10 bases map to TRBD1. The length of the CDR3 is 13 residues. Germline CDR1 ENHRY, CDR2 SYGVKD. Unmatched junction bases numbered 3, after V lost 8 bases and J lost 6 bases. For the CDR3, the DNA is TGTGCCATCCGGACAGGGGGATCCGGGGAGCTGTTTTTT. This gives the protein CAIRTGGSGELFF.

DNA for the CDR3: TGTGCCACCAGTGATTTGAGGGCGGGGGGGCAGGAGACCCAGTACTTC. Protein: CATSDLRAGGQETQYF. V and J are TRBV24-1 and TRBJ2-5; 9 bases line up with TRBD2. V dropped 0 bases and J dropped 5; count of bases not matched to a gene: 6. Germline CDR1 is KGHDR and CDR2 is SFDVKD. The CDR3 runs 16 residues.

Ten or more counts support this clone. The chain carries TRBV3-1 (or the pseudogene TRBV3-2) and TRBJ2-6, with D perhaps TRBD2 (5 bases). With 4 bases removed from V and 0 bases from J, the gap between germline ends came to 16 bases. Germline CDR1 is LGHDT and CDR2 is YNNKEL (reference sequence). The CDR3 is made up of 18 amino acids. The CDR3 spells CASSLTGLKSSGANVLTF. CDR3 DNA: TGTGCCAGCAGCCTTACTGGACTGAAAAGCTCTGGGGCCAACGTCCTGACTTTC.